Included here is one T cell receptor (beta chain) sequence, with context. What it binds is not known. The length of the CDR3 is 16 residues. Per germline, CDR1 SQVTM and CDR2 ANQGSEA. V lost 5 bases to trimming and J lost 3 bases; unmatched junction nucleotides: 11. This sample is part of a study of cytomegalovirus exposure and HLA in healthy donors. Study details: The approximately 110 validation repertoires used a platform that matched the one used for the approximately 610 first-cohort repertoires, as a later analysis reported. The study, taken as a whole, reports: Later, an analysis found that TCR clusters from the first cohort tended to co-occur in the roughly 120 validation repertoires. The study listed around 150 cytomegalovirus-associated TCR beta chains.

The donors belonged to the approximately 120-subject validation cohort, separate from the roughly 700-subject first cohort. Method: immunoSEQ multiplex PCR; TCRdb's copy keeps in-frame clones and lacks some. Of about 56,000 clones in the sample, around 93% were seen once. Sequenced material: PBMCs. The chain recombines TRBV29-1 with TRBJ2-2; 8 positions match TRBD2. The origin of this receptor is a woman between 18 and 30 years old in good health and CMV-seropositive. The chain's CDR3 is CSVIAAAGGYTGELFF. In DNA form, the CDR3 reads TGCAGCGTTATCGCTGCCGCGGGGGGATACACCGGGGAGCTGTTTTTT.